The clone carrying this T cell receptor (beta chain) is judged medium-sized. Its antigen remains unidentified. The QIAseq Immune Repertoire TCR panel built the libraries from roughly 16 ng of total RNA. One entry per CDR3 protein, called by TCRdb with MiXCR from the reads. The sample holds some 2,500 distinct CDR3 sequences, 7.9% seen once. Live CD3+CD8+TCRalphabeta+ cells were sorted into four subsets by PD-1 and/or TIGIT. This sample is drawn from a study of circulating CD8 cells and anti-PD-1 response in melanoma. In germline, CDR1 is MNHEY, CDR2 SMNVEV (reference sequence). V lost 5 bases, J lost 7 bases, and 8 bases stayed unmatched. The CDR3 length is 14 residues. Whole-study results and caveats: PD-1 and DPOS subsets showed similar, higher clonality than DNEG. Peptide assays on expanded sorted subsets replaced tumor-based reactivity testing. At M1, fewer than 7.5% of TRB clonotypes appeared in multiple subsets. Some patients were treatment-naive; others were previously treated.

V gene TRBV27 combines with J gene TRBJ2-7; 10 nucleotides line up with TRBD2. The TCR was taken from a human donor with melanoma. This sample comprised CD8+ T cells from PBMCs, obtained at baseline or after one month of anti-PD-1 therapy (not recorded which). The CDR3 DNA reads as TGTGCCAGCAGTAGAAGCGGGGGGGCGAGGGAGCAGTACTTC. Translated, it gives CASSRSGGAREQYF.